The sequence of this T cell receptor (beta chain) was determined in a study of blood T cell repertoires in COVID-19. For the study at large: The analysed material was cDNA or gDNA that came from T cells, B-cell-depleted T cells, or PBMCs.

The germline CDR1 and CDR2 sequences are SGHNT and YYREEE (reference sequence). This CDR3 is 14 amino acids long. Trimming removed 4 bases at V and 4 bases at J, with 11 bases between. Authors' processing steps: Amplification from reference gene primers served as the basis for estimated nucleated cell counts. Method: immunoSEQ multiplex PCR; TCRdb's copy keeps in-frame clones and lacks some. That table gives V, J and clone size, and the DNA gave D and trimming. Among about 170,000 clones listed, over 80% were seen once. This clonotype was sampled from an elderly woman with active or convalescent COVID-19. Sequenced material: peripheral blood. The genes are TRBV5-4 and TRBJ2-2, with D possibly matching TRBD2 (6 bases). CDR3 protein: CASSQGLSTGELFF. CDR3 nucleotides: TGTGCCAGCAGCCAGGGACTGAGCACCGGGGAGCTGTTTTTT.